One sample yielded the 8 T cell receptor beta chains listed below, sequenced in a study of response to subunit inactivated influenza vaccine. TCRdb redid the calling of the RT-PCR reads with MiXCR, one entry per CDR3 protein. The sample holds approximately 480,000 distinct CDR3 sequences, about 10% seen once. The sample in question was PBMCs from blood, obtained about 6 weeks after vaccination. These receptor sequences come from a middle-aged man who received an inactivated influenza vaccine.

This clonotype was seen just once. V is TRBV7-2 and J is TRBJ2-1; D might be TRBD1 or TRBD2, each matching 5 bases. This CDR3 contains 15 residues. Deletions cut 6 bases from V and 4 bases from J, with 16 bases between. CDR1 is SGHTA, CDR2 FQGNSA, per germline. CDR3 in DNA: TGTGCCAGCAGTCTAGGGTGGGGGATATACAATGAGCAGTTCTTC. It is translated as CASSLGWGIYNEQFF.

This clonotype was seen a handful of times. This sequence joins TRBV12-3 or TRBV12-4 and TRBJ2-3, with 7 bases fitting TRBD1. With 6 bases clipped from V and 3 bases from J, the junction kept 9 bases outside the gene matches. The CDR3 extends over 15 amino acids. CDR3 sequence (DNA): TGTGCCAGCAGCCGAGACAGGGTTGGAACAGATACGCAGTATTTT. Residues: CASSRDRVGTDTQYF.

The rearrangement links TRBV29-1 to TRBJ2-5; 10 nucleotides align to TRBD1. This CDR3 comprises 15 residues. V lost 6 bases to trimming and J lost 7 bases; unmatched junction nucleotides: 14. CDR1 is SQVTM and CDR2 is ANQGSEA in the germline V gene. CDR3 DNA sequence: TGCAGCGTAGCGGGACAGGGGCCTTCACTTGGGACCCAGTACTTC. Its translation is CSVAGQGPSLGTQYF.

V is TRBV7-9 and J is TRBJ1-1; tentatively, D is TRBD1 (5 bases). The V end lost 6 bases, the J end lost 3 bases, and 14 bases lay between the germline ends. Germline V gene sequence: CDR1 SEHNR, CDR2 FQNEAQ (reference sequence). This CDR3 is built from 14 residues. CDR3 coding DNA: TGTGCCAGCAGGGCCGGGACGGCGCACACTGAAGCTTTCTTT. Its protein is CASRAGTAHTEAFF.

The genes are TRBV10-3 and TRBJ2-3, with D unclear. Between the trimmed V and J ends, which lost 3 bases and 4 bases, there was a span of 8 bases. The CDR3 loop spans 13 amino acids. CDR1 is ENHRY and CDR2 is SYGVKD in the germline V gene. The CDR3 region has the DNA TGTGCCATCAGTGATCATGGGGCAGATACGCAGTATTTT. Translation gives CAISDHGADTQYF.

This clonotype was detected many times. The chain uses TRBV6-5 and TRBJ2-7; possible D gene TRBD2, 6 bases. The CDR3 loop spans 15 amino acids. V gave up 0 bases and J gave up 5 bases, with 14 bases separating them. Germline V CDR1 and CDR2: MNHEY, SVGAGI. The CDR3, as DNA: TGTGCCAGCAGTTACTCACCCGGGAGCCAAGACGAGCAGTACTTC. It encodes CASSYSPGSQDEQYF.

On this clonotype: It may be a read error: a sequence one base away is much more abundant. The CDR3 DNA sequence: TGTGCCAGCAGCCAAGATTTCGTAAGCTCCTACGGGCAGTACTTC. Translated, it gives CASSQDFVSSYGQYF. The V and J genes are TRBV3-1 and TRBJ2-7; D not certain. The length of the CDR3 is 15 residues. From germline, CDR1 is LGHDT and CDR2 YNNKEL (reference sequence).

This clonotype was observed a few times. The chain couples TRBV3-1 to TRBJ1-4; 9 bases are shared with TRBD1. There are 16 residues in the CDR3. V shed 0 bases, J shed 2 bases, and the junction held 1 base outside the gene matches. CDR1 is LGHDT, CDR2 YNNKEL, per germline (reference sequence). CDR3 DNA: TGTGCCAGCAGCCAAGAAGGACAGGGGACTAATGAAAAACTGTTTTTT. Its protein is CASSQEGQGTNEKLFF. Full variable domain (outside the CDR3, taken from reference TRBV3-1 and TRBJ1-4): DTAVSQTPKYLVTQMGNDKSIKCEQNLGHDTMYWYKQDSKKFLKIMFSYNNKELIINETVPNRFSPKSPDKAHLNLHINSLELGDSAVYFCASSQEGQGTNEKLFFGSGTQLSVL.